This section outlines one T cell receptor (beta chain) sequence together with its context. The antigen remains undetermined. The record originates from a study of PD-1 blockade in classical Hodgkin lymphoma. Study results and caveats: Anyone who began nivolumab under 1 year after ASCT was excluded. Prior to therapy, complete responders displayed diversity much like that of newly diagnosed patients.

Each of the patients experienced relapse following autologous stem cell transplantation, and their brentuximab vedotin exposure differed. Some clones are missing from TCRdb's copy, which holds only in-frame ones; the method was immunoSEQ multiplex PCR. The sample has more than 140,000 clones, around four fifths seen once. CDR3 length: 15 amino acids. The junction had 5 bases not matched to a gene; V was cut back by 0 bases and J by 6 bases. Germline CDR1 reads SGHRS; CDR2 reads YFSETQ. The specimen comprised peripheral blood mononuclear cells (PBMCs), sampled before the second cycle of nivolumab. This sequence originates from a human donor with classical Hodgkin lymphoma. This chain uses TRBV5-1 with TRBJ2-2, with 7 bases matching TRBD2. The CDR3 here is CASSLEPAGSGELFF. The CDR3 DNA follows: TGCGCCAGCAGCTTGGAACCAGCGGGATCCGGGGAGCTGTTTTTT.